The 4 T cell receptor beta chains presented below share a single source sample, sequenced in a study of blood T cell repertoires in COVID-19 (dated by TCRdb to the early 2020s). The protocol used for the library was the immunoSEQ multiplex PCR assay. TCRdb holds this immuneACCESS table with in-frame rearrangements only. Some clones are missing; in checked studies, unresolved V genes explain under half, and the rest has no known cause. The sample records over 250,000 clones, around 86% of which are singletons. The ten top clones hold around 2.1% of the sample. Sequenced: peripheral blood. These receptors all come from a man over 45 with acute or convalescent COVID-19.

V gene TRBV30 combines with J gene TRBJ2-6; D perhaps matches TRBD1 (5 bases). V was trimmed by 3 bases and J by 0 bases, leaving 12 bases between them. Germline V CDR1 and CDR2: GTSNPN, SVGIG (reference sequence). The CDR3 runs to 16 residues. As DNA, the CDR3 is TGTGCCTGGAGGTTCCTACAGGCCTCTGGGGCCAACGTCCTGACTTTC. Protein product: CAWRFLQASGANVLTF.

This clone was detected once. This chain links TRBV30 with TRBJ2-7, with 9 bases aligning to TRBD1. The germline CDR1 and CDR2 sequences are GTSNPN and SVGIG (reference sequence). This CDR3 region has 14 residues. The V gene end was trimmed by 2 bases and the J gene end by 6 bases; junction bases not matched to a gene: 8. The CDR3 sequence is CAWSKQGALVEQYF. Written as DNA, the CDR3 is TGTGCCTGGAGTAAACAGGGGGCTTTGGTCGAGCAGTACTTC.

This clone was seen once. J is TRBJ1-6 and V is TRBV7-8; D is unresolved. This CDR3 spans 16 amino acids. Looked up from germline, CDR1 is SGHVS and CDR2 is FQNEAQ. Trimming cost V 0 bases and J 15 bases, with 21 bases left between them. CDR3 sequence reads: CASSLAPRLGGSVLHF. The CDR3 DNA follows: TGTGCCAGCAGCTTAGCACCCCGACTTGGTGGTTCGGTCCTCCACTTT.

The chain uses TRBV5-1 and TRBJ1-5; TRBD1 might be the D (6 bases). The V gene lost 4 bases and the J gene lost 10 bases, with 15 bases spanning the gap. The CDR3 totals 13 residues. The germline CDR1 and CDR2 sequences are SGHRS and YFSETQ. The CDR3 region has the DNA TGCGCCAGCAGCCTTGGGGGCCCAGGACCCCAGCATTTT. This codes for CASSLGGPGPQHF.